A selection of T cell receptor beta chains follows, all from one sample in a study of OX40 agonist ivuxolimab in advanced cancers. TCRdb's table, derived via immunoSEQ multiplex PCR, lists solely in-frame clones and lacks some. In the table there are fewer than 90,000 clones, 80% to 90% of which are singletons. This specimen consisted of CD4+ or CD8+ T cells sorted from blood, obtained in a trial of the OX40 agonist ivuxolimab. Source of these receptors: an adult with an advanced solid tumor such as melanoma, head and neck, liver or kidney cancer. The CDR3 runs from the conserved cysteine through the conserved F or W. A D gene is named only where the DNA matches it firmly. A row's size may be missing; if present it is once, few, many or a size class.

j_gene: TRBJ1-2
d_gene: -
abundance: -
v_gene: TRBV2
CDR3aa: CASTPDQGAYGYTF
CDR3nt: TGTGCCAGCACTCCCGACCAGGGAGCTTATGGCTACACCTTC

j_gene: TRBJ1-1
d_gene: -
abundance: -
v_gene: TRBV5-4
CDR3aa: CASTYGAGENTEAFF
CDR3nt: TGTGCCAGCACCTACGGGGCAGGGGAAAACACTGAAGCTTTCTTT

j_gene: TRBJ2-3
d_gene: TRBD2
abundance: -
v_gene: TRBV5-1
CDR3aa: CASSLGGSGRTDTQYF
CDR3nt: TGCGCCAGCAGCTTGGGTGGCAGCGGGAGAACAGATACGCAGTATTTT

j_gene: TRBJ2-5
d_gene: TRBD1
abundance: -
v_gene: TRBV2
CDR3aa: CASSGGQVQETQYF
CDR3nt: TGTGCCAGCAGTGGGGGACAGGTCCAAGAGACCCAGTACTTC

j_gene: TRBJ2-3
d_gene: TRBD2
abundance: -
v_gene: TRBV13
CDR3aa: CASSSERGGRTDTQYF
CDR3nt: TGTGCCAGCAGCTCCGAGCGGGGGGGCCGCACAGATACGCAGTATTTT

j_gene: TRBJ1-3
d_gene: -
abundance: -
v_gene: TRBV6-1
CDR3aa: CASSAQGSGNTIYF
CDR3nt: TGTGCCAGCAGTGCGCAGGGCTCTGGAAACACCATATATTTT

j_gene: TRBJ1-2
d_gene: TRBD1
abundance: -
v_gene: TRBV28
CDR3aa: CASSPGQTYGYTF
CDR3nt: TGTGCCAGCAGTCCGGGACAGACCTATGGCTACACCTTC

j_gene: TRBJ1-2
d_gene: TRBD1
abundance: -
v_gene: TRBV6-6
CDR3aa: CASSYGQGPDYTF
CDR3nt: TGTGCCAGCAGTTACGGACAGGGGCCTGACTACACCTTC

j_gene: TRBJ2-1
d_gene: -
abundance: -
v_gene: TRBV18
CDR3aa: CASSPSSRDNEQFF
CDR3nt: TGTGCCAGCTCACCCTCGTCTAGGGACAATGAGCAGTTCTTC

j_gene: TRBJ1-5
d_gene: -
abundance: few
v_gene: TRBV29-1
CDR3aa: CSVEDKGQPQHF
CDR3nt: TGCAGCGTTGAAGATAAGGGTCAGCCCCAGCATTTT

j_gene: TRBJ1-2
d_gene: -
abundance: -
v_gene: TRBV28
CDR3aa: CASSFSLKNYGYTF
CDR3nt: TGTGCCAGCAGTTTCTCCTTAAAGAACTATGGCTACACCTTC

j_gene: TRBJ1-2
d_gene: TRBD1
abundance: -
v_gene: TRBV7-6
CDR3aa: CASSLGEGAHYGYTF
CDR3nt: TGTGCCAGCAGCTTAGGGGAGGGGGCCCACTATGGCTACACCTTC

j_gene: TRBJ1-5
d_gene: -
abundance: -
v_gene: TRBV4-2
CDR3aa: CASSQETYYQPQHF
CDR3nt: TGTGCCAGCAGCCAAGAGACATACTATCAGCCCCAGCATTTT

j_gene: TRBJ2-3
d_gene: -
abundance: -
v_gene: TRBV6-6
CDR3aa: CASSKARGSSTDTQYF
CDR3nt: TGTGCCAGCAGTAAGGCGCGGGGCTCTAGCACAGATACGCAGTATTTT

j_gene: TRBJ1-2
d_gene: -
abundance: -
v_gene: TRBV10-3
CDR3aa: CAISERGNYGYTF
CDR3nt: TGTGCCATCAGTGAAAGGGGCAACTATGGCTACACCTTC

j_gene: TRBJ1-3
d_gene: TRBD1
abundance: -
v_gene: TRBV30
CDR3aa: CAWSVQGRNTIYF
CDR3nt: TGTGCCTGGAGTGTACAGGGGCGAAACACCATATATTTT

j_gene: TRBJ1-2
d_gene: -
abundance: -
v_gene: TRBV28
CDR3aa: CASSLGRGSYGYTF
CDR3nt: TGTGCCAGCAGTTTAGGCAGAGGAAGCTATGGCTACACCTTC

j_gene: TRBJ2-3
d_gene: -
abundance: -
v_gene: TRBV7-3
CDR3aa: CASSLSPGTADTQYF
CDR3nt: TGTGCCAGCAGCTTATCGCCGGGAACGGCAGATACGCAGTATTTT

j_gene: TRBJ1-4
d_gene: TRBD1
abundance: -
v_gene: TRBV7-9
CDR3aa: CASSLPGAGGNEKLFF
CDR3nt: TGTGCCAGCAGCTTGCCTGGTGCAGGGGGGAATGAAAAACTGTTTTTT

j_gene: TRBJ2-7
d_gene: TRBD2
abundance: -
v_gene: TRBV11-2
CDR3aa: CASSMGLAGNTYEQYF
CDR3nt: TGTGCCAGCAGCATGGGACTAGCGGGCAACACCTACGAGCAGTACTTC

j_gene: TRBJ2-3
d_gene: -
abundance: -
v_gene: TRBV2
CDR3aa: CASKKLGQNFPSTDTQYF
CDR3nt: TGTGCCAGCAAAAAGTTGGGACAAAACTTTCCGAGCACAGATACGCAGTATTTT

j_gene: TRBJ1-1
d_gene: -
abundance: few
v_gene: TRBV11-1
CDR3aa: CASSLGLNTEAFF
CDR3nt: TGTGCCAGCAGCTTAGGCCTGAACACTGAAGCTTTCTTT

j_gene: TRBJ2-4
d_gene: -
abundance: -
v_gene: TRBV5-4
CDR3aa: CASSPEGVGNIQYF
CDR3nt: TGTGCCAGCAGCCCTGAGGGGGTAGGGAACATTCAGTACTTC